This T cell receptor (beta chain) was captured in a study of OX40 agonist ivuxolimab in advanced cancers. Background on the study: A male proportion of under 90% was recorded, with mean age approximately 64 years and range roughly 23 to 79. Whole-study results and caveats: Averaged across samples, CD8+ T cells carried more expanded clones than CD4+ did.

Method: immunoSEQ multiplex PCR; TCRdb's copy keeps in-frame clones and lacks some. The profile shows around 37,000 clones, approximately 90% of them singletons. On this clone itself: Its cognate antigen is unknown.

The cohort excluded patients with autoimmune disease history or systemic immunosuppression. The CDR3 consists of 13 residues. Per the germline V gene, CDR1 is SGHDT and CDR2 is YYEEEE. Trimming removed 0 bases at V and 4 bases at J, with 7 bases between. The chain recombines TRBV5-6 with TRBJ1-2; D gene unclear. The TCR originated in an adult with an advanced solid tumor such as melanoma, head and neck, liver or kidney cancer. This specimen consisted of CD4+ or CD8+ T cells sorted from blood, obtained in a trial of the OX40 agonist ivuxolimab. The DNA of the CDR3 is TGTGCCAGCAGCTTGGTTCCTGCCTATGGCTACACCTTC. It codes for CASSLVPAYGYTF.